These 8 T cell receptor beta chains originate from one sample sequenced in a study of yellow fever vaccine responses in identical twins. TCRdb analysed the RT-PCR reads with MiXCR anew, one entry per CDR3 protein. The table lists fewer than 5,000 distinct CDR3 sequences, roughly 87% of them singletons, with 2.9% in the top ten. The sequenced sample was T cells from blood (PBMCs), unsorted or a sorted subset (not recorded which), obtained before or after yellow fever vaccination (not recorded which). These receptors were taken from a woman between 18 and 30 years old who received the yellow fever vaccine.

V and J are TRBV29-1 and TRBJ2-1; 11 bases map to TRBD2. CDR3 length equals 15 residues. Germline CDR1 is SQVTM and CDR2 is ANQGSEA. V was clipped by 5 bases and J by 4 bases; unmatched bases: 7. The CDR3 coding sequence is TGCAGCGTTTTCGGGCTAGCGGGAGGATACAATGAGCAGTTCTTC. Translation: CSVFGLAGGYNEQFF.

V usage is TRBV5-5 and J usage is TRBJ1-1; no firm D call. Trimming took off 0 bases at V and 3 bases at J, with 6 bases between the two ends. The CDR3 sequence is 13 residues long. CDR1 is SGHKS and CDR2 is YYEKEE in the germline V gene (reference sequence). CDR3 in amino acids: CASSLGLHTEAFF. Written as DNA, the CDR3 is TGTGCCAGCAGCTTGGGGCTCCACACTGAAGCTTTCTTT.

The CDR3 DNA reads TGCGCCAGCAGCTTGGGTTGGGACGGTGAGCAGTTCTTC. Its translation is CASSLGWDGEQFF. V gene TRBV5-1 combines with J gene TRBJ2-1; D is perhaps TRBD1 or TRBD2 (5 bases each). This CDR3 comprises 13 residues. Germline V lookup: CDR1 SGHRS, CDR2 YFSETQ. V shed 0 bases and J shed 9 bases, with 10 bases lying between them.

The chain's CDR3 is CASLAGETFTDTQYF. CDR3 nucleotide sequence: TGTGCCAGCCTGGCGGGAGAGACCTTCACAGATACGCAGTATTTT. V is TRBV6-1 and J is TRBJ2-3, with 7 bases fitting TRBD2. J gave up 2 bases and V 8 bases, and 10 bases lay outside the gene matches. The CDR3 runs 15 residues. Germline V gene lookup returns CDR1 MNHNS and CDR2 SASEGT.

This chain uses TRBV6-4 with TRBJ2-3; 9 bases are shared with TRBD2. V shed 2 bases, J shed 2 bases, and the junction held 2 bases outside the gene matches. This CDR3 contains 15 residues. Germline-derived CDR1 and CDR2 are MRHNA and SNTAGT. The CDR3 region has the DNA TGTGCCAGCAGTGACGCTAGCGGGGACACAGATACGCAGTATTTT. Translating gives CASSDASGDTDTQYF.

This clonotype was observed once. This CDR3 reads CASSPPGLTYEQYF. The CDR3 DNA is TGTGCCAGCAGCCCCCCGGGACTCACCTACGAGCAGTACTTC. The chain uses TRBV11-3 and TRBJ2-7; weak D call: TRBD2 (6 bases). The CDR3 runs to 14 residues. The V and J ends lost 5 bases and 2 bases respectively, with 13 bases between them. The germline V gene encodes CDR1 SGHNT and CDR2 YENEEA.

The chain is built from TRBV3-1 and TRBJ2-7; D not resolved. V was trimmed by 1 base and J by 7 bases, leaving 5 bases between them. Per germline, CDR1 LGHDT and CDR2 YNNKEL (reference sequence). This CDR3 has 11 residues. This CDR3 reads CASSQVGEQYF. The CDR3 DNA reads TGTGCCAGCAGCCAAGTGGGAGAGCAGTACTTC.

V usage is TRBV12-3 or TRBV12-4 and J usage is TRBJ2-1; D assignment may be TRBD1 or TRBD2 (5 bases each). This CDR3 contains 13 residues. The germline V and J ends were trimmed by 8 bases and 2 bases, with 10 bases remaining between them. Here the CDR3 reads CASGTNTYNEQFF. In nucleotides, the CDR3 is TGTGCCAGCGGGACGAATACCTACAATGAGCAGTTCTTC.